The rows below give T cell receptor beta chains drawn from one sample of a study of blood T cell repertoires in COVID-19. This table comes from immunoSEQ multiplex PCR, and its TCRdb copy is limited to in-frame clones, with some not included. The table has 150,000 to 180,000 clones, around 84% seen once. The source material was PBMCs or T cells enriched from blood (not recorded which). The receptor source for this set is a man between 50 and 59 years old who had recovered from COVID-19. Both conserved end residues are part of each CDR3. D genes are given only for firm matches. Clone size is given for some rows only: seen once, a few or many times, or a class if the clone is expanded.

clone size	D gene	J gene	V gene	CDR3 DNA	CDR3 protein
.	TRBD1	TRBJ1-2	TRBV10-3	TGTGCCATCAGCGACTCCGGGACAGGGGTTAACTATGGCTACACCTTC	CAISDSGTGVNYGYTF
.	TRBD1	TRBJ1-2	TRBV6-5	TGTGCCAGCAGTCCCGGGACAGGGGGGTATGGCTACACCTTC	CASSPGTGGYGYTF
.	TRBD1	TRBJ1-1	TRBV3-1/TRBV3-2	TGTGCCAGCAGCCAAGAATTGACAGGGGGGTTCGCTGAAGCTTTCTTT	CASSQELTGGFAEAFF
.	.	TRBJ1-6	TRBV9	TGTGCCAGCAGCCCCCTCGGGGGGAGCTCCTATAATTCACCCCTCCACTTT	CASSPLGGSSYNSPLHF
.	TRBD2	TRBJ2-3	TRBV5-6	TGTGCCAGCAGCAGGGGACTAGACGCAGATACGCAGTATTTT	CASSRGLDADTQYF
.	TRBD2	TRBJ2-7	TRBV20-1	TGCAGTGCTAGTAAAGCGGGGGGTCTATACGAGCAGTACTTC	CSASKAGGLYEQYF
.	.	TRBJ2-7	TRBV7-2	TGTGCCAGCAGCTTAGGCGGAGACTACGAGCAGTACTTC	CASSLGGDYEQYF
.	TRBD1	TRBJ2-7	TRBV2	TGTGCCACCACCCCCGGGACAGGGCGTGTGGAGCAGTACTTC	CATTPGTGRVEQYF
few	TRBD2	TRBJ2-3	TRBV24-1	TGTGCCACCAGTGGAACTAGCGGGGGGGCCGCTGGCACAGATACGCAGTATTTT	CATSGTSGGAAGTDTQYF
.	TRBD1	TRBJ1-5	TRBV19	TGTGCCAGTAGTAAAGACAGGGATAATCAGCCCCAGCATTTT	CASSKDRDNQPQHF
.	.	TRBJ1-2	TRBV27	TGTGCCAGCAGCCCTCGTCGGGACTCCAACTATGGCTACACCTTC	CASSPRRDSNYGYTF
.	.	TRBJ1-4	TRBV5-1	TGCGCCAGCAGCTTGGACAGGGTCCGGCCTGAAAAACTGTTTTTT	CASSLDRVRPEKLFF
.	.	TRBJ1-5	TRBV15	TGTGCCACCAGCAGAGATCGCACAGGGAATCAGCCCCAGCATTTT	CATSRDRTGNQPQHF
once	TRBD1	TRBJ1-5	TRBV19	TGTGCCAGTAGTATAGGCCGGCTACGTTCGGGAGGGGGCAGGCAGCCCCAGCATTTT	CASSIGRLRSGGGRQPQHF
.	.	TRBJ2-2	TRBV1	TGCACCAGCAGCCAAGCAGCAGGGGGAGTTACCGGGGAGCTGTTTTTT	CTSSQAAGGVTGELFF
.	TRBD1	TRBJ2-7	TRBV7-9	TGTGCCAGCAGCTCAACAGGGGGGGAGCAGTACTTC	CASSSTGGEQYF
.	.	TRBJ2-1	TRBV5-1	TGCGCCAGCAGCTTGGCTCGGGGGTTCTACAATGAGCAGTTCTTC	CASSLARGFYNEQFF
.	.	TRBJ2-1	TRBV18	TGTGCCAGCTCACCCCATACTAGCTCCCATGAGCAGTTCTTC	CASSPHTSSHEQFF
.	TRBD1	TRBJ2-1	TRBV7-2	TGTGCCAGCAGCTTCAGGGGGTCGGGGATCTCCTACAATGAGCAGTTCTTC	CASSFRGSGISYNEQFF
.	.	TRBJ1-6	TRBV9	TGTGCCAGCAGCGTGGCGGGGGCTGGTTCACCCCTCCACTTT	CASSVAGAGSPLHF
.	.	TRBJ1-3	TRBV6-5	TGTGCCAGCAGTCGTCTGGGGCCTTGGGGCACCATATATTTT	CASSRLGPWGTIYF
.	.	TRBJ2-3	TRBV11-2	TGTGCCAGCAGCTCCCTGAAAAGCCCTAGCACAGATACGCAGTATTTT	CASSSLKSPSTDTQYF
.	.	TRBJ1-1	TRBV11-3	TGTGCCAGCAGTAAACTTGGGGGGGTGAACACTGAAGCTTTCTTT	CASSKLGGVNTEAFF
.	.	TRBJ1-4	TRBV5-4	TGTGCCAGCGGACTCAGGGGCAATAATGAAAAACTGTTTTTT	CASGLRGNNEKLFF
.	.	TRBJ2-5	TRBV7-2	TGTGCCAGCAGCTTCCCCAACAGGGAAGAGACCCAGTACTTC	CASSFPNREETQYF
.	TRBD1	TRBJ2-7	TRBV3-1/TRBV3-2	TGTGCCAGCAGCACATGGAGGACAGGGACAAACGAGCAGTACTTC	CASSTWRTGTNEQYF
.	TRBD2	TRBJ2-2	TRBV18	TGTGCCAGCTCACCTGCTAGCGGGGGAACCGGGGAGCTGTTTTTT	CASSPASGGTGELFF
.	.	TRBJ2-2	TRBV11-3	TGTGCCAGCAGCTTAACCTATCTTACCGGGGAGCTGTTTTTT	CASSLTYLTGELFF
.	TRBD1	TRBJ2-2	TRBV11-3	TGTGCCAGCAGCTTGAGGGACAGAATTCTAGTGAACACCGGGGAGCTGTTTTTT	CASSLRDRILVNTGELFF
once	TRBD1	TRBJ1-6	TRBV4-2	TGTGCCAGCAGCCAGTCGGGGACAGATAATTCACCCCTCCACTTT	CASSQSGTDNSPLHF
.	.	TRBJ2-2	TRBV12-5	TGTGCTAGTGGTTTGTCCGGGGGGACAACGAACACCGGGGAGCTGTTTTTT	CASGLSGGTTNTGELFF
.	TRBD1	TRBJ2-3	TRBV18	TGTGCCAGCTCACAAATGACAGGGGGCGCAGATACGCAGTATTTT	CASSQMTGGADTQYF
.	TRBD1	TRBJ1-1	TRBV27	TGTGCCAGCAGTCCAAGGGACAGGGGGCGCTGGGCTTTCTTT	CASSPRDRGRWAFF
.	.	TRBJ1-1	TRBV6-1	TGTGCCAGCAGTGATCAGGGGCTCTCTGAAGCTTTCTTT	CASSDQGLSEAFF
few	TRBD1	TRBJ2-3	TRBV18	TGTGCCAGCTCAGCCACGACAGGGAAGTCAGATACGCAGTATTTT	CASSATTGKSDTQYF
.	TRBD1	TRBJ2-7	TRBV5-4	TGTGCCAGCAGCTTGACAGGGGGGAACGAGCAGTACTTC	CASSLTGGNEQYF
.	TRBD1	TRBJ1-5	TRBV6-6	TGTGCCAGCAGTCCCCGGGACAGATATCAGCCCCAGCATTTT	CASSPRDRYQPQHF
.	.	TRBJ1-1	TRBV11-2	TGTGCCAGCAGTTTACACCGGGACACCGACACTGAAGCTTTCTTT	CASSLHRDTDTEAFF
.	.	TRBJ2-7	TRBV19	TGTGCCAGTAGTATGGGCCAGGCGACCGAGCAGTACTTC	CASSMGQATEQYF
.	.	TRBJ1-6	TRBV2	TGTGCCAGCAGTGAAGCGCGACAGATGGGTCCCCACTTT	CASSEARQMGPHF
.	.	TRBJ1-1	TRBV6-1	TGTGCCAGCAGTGAAAACCCCTCGGCGGGACGAACTGAAGCTTTCTTT	CASSENPSAGRTEAFF
.	.	TRBJ1-1	TRBV3-1/TRBV3-2	TGTGCCAGCAGCCCTCAGGGAAACGCTGAAGCTTTCTTT	CASSPQGNAEAFF
.	.	TRBJ1-1	TRBV2	TGTGCCAGCAGTGAACGAGGCAGGAGGAGGACTGAAGCTTTCTTT	CASSERGRRRTEAFF
.	TRBD1	TRBJ1-1	TRBV6-2/TRBV6-3	TGTGCCAGCAGTACCCGGGACAGCCCCCTCACTGAAGCTTTCTTT	CASSTRDSPLTEAFF
.	TRBD1	TRBJ1-6	TRBV7-9	TGTGCCAGCAGCCGCTTAAGGACAGGGAATTCACCCCTCCACTTT	CASSRLRTGNSPLHF
.	.	TRBJ2-1	TRBV15	TGTGCCACCAGCAGCGCAAGAACAGGGTTCAATGAGCAGTTCTTC	CATSSARTGFNEQFF